Following are 23 T cell receptor beta chains from one sample sequenced in a study of blood T cell repertoires in COVID-19. Sequencing was performed with immunoSEQ multiplex PCR; in TCRdb, only in-frame clones are kept and a portion is missing. The sample has approximately 220,000 clones; about nine tenths are singletons. The sequenced material came from PBMCs or T cells enriched from blood (not recorded which). These receptors were collected from a woman in her twenties or thirties who had recovered from COVID-19.

V gene TRBV14 combines with J gene TRBJ2-3; no definite D call. With 0 bases removed from V and 11 bases from J, the gap between germline ends came to 9 bases. CDR3 length: 12 residues. The germline gives CDR1 SGHDN, CDR2 FVKESK. CDR3 sequence (DNA): TGTGCCAGCAGCCAAGAATACCGGTTGCAGTATTTT. Translating gives CASSQEYRLQYF.

This chain connects TRBV7-9 to TRBJ1-4; D gene unclear. Looked up from germline, CDR1 is SEHNR and CDR2 is FQNEAQ (reference sequence). This CDR3 comprises 13 residues. The ends were cut back, 5 bases at V and 8 bases at J, with 12 bases in the middle. The CDR3 sequence: CASSQTTREKLFF. In nucleotides, the CDR3 is TGTGCCAGCAGCCAAACGACGAGGGAAAAACTGTTTTTT.

The V gene is TRBV9, the J gene TRBJ2-3; 9 bases agree with TRBD2. The J segment lost 1 base and the V segment lost 2 bases, leaving 2 bases of the junction unmatched. The CDR3 consists of 15 residues. Germline V lookup: CDR1 SGDLS, CDR2 YYNGEE. The CDR3 region is CASSVSGGRTDTQYF. CDR3 DNA: TGTGCCAGCAGCGTTAGCGGGGGTCGCACAGATACGCAGTATTTT. Combining the CDR3 with reference TRBV9 and TRBJ2-3 gives the whole variable domain DSGVTQTPKHLITATGQRVTLRCSPRSGDLSVYWYQQSLDQGLQFLIQYYNGEERAKGNILERFSAQQFPDLHSELNLSSLELGDSALYFCASSVSGGRTDTQYFGPGTRLTVL.

The rearrangement joins TRBV12-3 or TRBV12-4 to TRBJ1-1; no reliable D call. Deletions cut 5 bases from V and 10 bases from J, with 11 bases between. The CDR3 covers 11 residues. CDR3 sequence (DNA): TGTGCCAGCAGTGGTATGGAGGTAGCTTTCTTT. Amino acids: CASSGMEVAFF.

V usage is TRBV3-1 (or the pseudogene TRBV3-2) and J usage is TRBJ2-7; TRBD1 agrees at 8 bases. The V and J ends lost 1 base and 2 bases, in that order; junction bases with no gene match: 7. This CDR3 comprises 16 residues. The V gene's germline CDR1 is LGHDT and CDR2 YNNKEL (reference sequence). CDR3 residues: CASSQVTGQAPYEQYF. The CDR3 coding sequence is TGTGCCAGCAGCCAAGTTACGGGACAGGCGCCCTACGAGCAGTACTTC.

The V and J genes are TRBV7-9 and TRBJ1-1, with D perhaps TRBD1 (6 bases). This CDR3 is built from 15 residues. Trimming shortened V by 5 bases and J by 1 base, and 14 bases separated the two germline ends. The germline gives CDR1 SEHNR, CDR2 FQNEAQ (reference sequence). The CDR3 region is CASSQRGGANTEAFF. The CDR3 bases are TGTGCCAGCAGCCAAAGGGGGGGAGCGAACACTGAAGCTTTCTTT.

Here the CDR3 reads CASSSLGGEAFF. The CDR3 region has the DNA TGTGCCAGCAGCTCCTTGGGGGGTGAAGCTTTCTTT. This rearrangement joins TRBV7-3 to TRBJ1-1; weak D call: TRBD1 (5 bases). The CDR3 sequence is 12 residues long. Germline V gene sequence: CDR1 SGHTA, CDR2 FQGTGA. Deletions cut 4 bases from V and 7 bases from J, with 10 bases between.

The chain couples TRBV10-2 to TRBJ1-1; possible D gene TRBD1, 5 bases. The CDR3 spans 14 residues. V was pared by 2 bases and J by 3 bases, with 10 bases between. Germline V gene lookup returns CDR1 WSHSY and CDR2 SAAADI. The CDR3, as DNA: TGCGCCAGCAGTGAGGGGGGGACGTACACTGAAGCTTTCTTT. Its translation is CASSEGGTYTEAFF.

This chain uses TRBV27 with TRBJ1-6, with a tentative D call TRBD1 (5 bases). Trimming took off 3 bases at V and 0 bases at J, with 18 bases between the two ends. Germline V gives CDR1 MNHEY, CDR2 SMNVEV (reference sequence). The CDR3 is 19 amino acids. CDR3 residues: CASSFHGSRQGSYNSPLHF. DNA of the CDR3: TGTGCCAGCAGTTTCCACGGGAGCCGGCAGGGCTCCTATAATTCACCCCTCCACTTT.

This clone was detected only once. This sequence joins TRBV5-1 and TRBJ2-5; 7 bases are a match to TRBD2. The CDR3 is 15 residues long. The germline V gene encodes CDR1 SGHRS and CDR2 YFSETQ. The ends lost 4 bases at V and 1 base at J; junction bases unmatched: 7. The CDR3 nucleotides are TGCGCCAGCAGCACCGGGCTAGCGGTCCAAGAGACCCAGTACTTC. Encoded protein: CASSTGLAVQETQYF.

V gene TRBV27 combines with J gene TRBJ1-1; 10 bases agree with TRBD1. The CDR3 sequence is 14 residues long. CDR1 is MNHEY and CDR2 is SMNVEV in the germline V gene (reference sequence). V shed 10 bases and J 7 bases; nucleotides not matched to a gene: 12. CDR3 in amino acids: CATKDRGLGIEAFF. CDR3 in DNA: TGTGCCACCAAAGACAGGGGGCTAGGGATTGAAGCTTTCTTT.

The CDR3 DNA is TGCGCCAGCAGCCAACCCTCCGACAGGGAGCCTAACTATGGCTACACCTTC. Encoded protein: CASSQPSDREPNYGYTF. V is TRBV4-3 and J is TRBJ1-2; TRBD1 matches at 7 bases. The CDR3 has 17 residues. Germline CDR1 and CDR2: LGHNA and YSLEER. With V trimmed by 2 bases and J by 0 bases, 9 bases remained unmatched.

The chain employs TRBV4-3 and TRBJ1-1; possibly TRBD1 for D (5 bases). CDR1 LGHNA and CDR2 YSLEER come from the germline V gene. Deletions cut 4 bases from V and 1 base from J, with 13 bases between. There are 15 residues in the CDR3. The CDR3 region has the DNA TGCGCCAGCAGCCCCAGACAGAACTGGAACACTGAAGCTTTCTTT. Its protein is CASSPRQNWNTEAFF.

This rearrangement joins TRBV2 to TRBJ2-3; D may be TRBD1 (6 bases). CDR1 and CDR2 (germline): SNHLY, FYNNEI. Trimming took 4 bases from V and 3 from J, leaving 11 bases between them. This CDR3 contains 14 residues. The CDR3 sequence is CASSVGDTTDTQYF. CDR3 sequence (DNA): TGTGCCAGCAGTGTGGGGGACACAACAGATACGCAGTATTTT.

The chain has TRBV19 and TRBJ2-5; TRBD2 aligns across 7 bases. The V and J ends lost 5 bases and 4 bases, in that order; junction bases with no gene match: 10. The CDR3 spans 15 residues. Germline CDR1 reads LNHDA; CDR2 reads SQIVND (reference sequence). The CDR3 reads CASSPRLARLETQYF. The CDR3 DNA sequence: TGTGCCAGTAGTCCCCGACTAGCCCGATTAGAGACCCAGTACTTC. Together with reference TRBV19 and TRBJ2-5, the CDR3 gives the full variable domain: DGGITQSPKYLFRKEGQNVTLSCEQNLNHDAMYWYRQDPGQGLRLIYYSQIVNDFQKGDIAEGYSVSREKKESFPLTVTSAQKNPTAFYLCASSPRLARLETQYFGPGTRLLVL.

The J gene is TRBJ1-2, the V gene TRBV7-3, with 9 bases aligning to TRBD1. V lost 5 bases, J lost 3 bases, and 7 bases stayed unmatched. Germline V gene sequence: CDR1 SGHTA, CDR2 FQGTGA. The CDR3 contains 15 residues. The CDR3 is CASSPSGTGYYGYTF. The CDR3, as DNA: TGTGCCAGCAGCCCGTCCGGGACAGGGTACTATGGCTACACCTTC.

The rearrangement links TRBV19 to TRBJ2-2; D is unresolved. Germline V gives CDR1 LNHDA, CDR2 SQIVND (reference sequence). Trimming cost V 1 base and J 5 bases, with 8 bases left between them. The CDR3 length is 14 residues. This CDR3 reads CASSIGARTGELFF. CDR3 nucleotides: TGTGCCAGTAGTATAGGAGCTCGAACCGGGGAGCTGTTTTTT.

The rearrangement joins TRBV5-4 to TRBJ2-5; D may be TRBD2 (5 bases). Germline V gene data show CDR1 as SGHNT and CDR2 as YYREEE (reference sequence). The CDR3 has 14 residues. V shed 0 bases and J shed 5 bases, with 11 bases lying between them. This CDR3 is CASSLVRGGETQYF. CDR3 DNA sequence: TGTGCCAGCAGCTTGGTCCGTGGCGGGGAGACCCAGTACTTC.

The rearrangement joins TRBV4-2 to TRBJ2-7, with 7 bases that match TRBD1. CDR1 and CDR2 (germline): LGHNA, YNFKEQ. The CDR3 spans 14 residues. J gave up 5 bases and V 3 bases, and 7 bases lay outside the gene matches. As DNA, the CDR3 is TGTGCCAGCAGCCAGAGGGGGCGTCGGGACGAGCAGTACTTC. Protein product: CASSQRGRRDEQYF.

The rearrangement uses TRBV6-5 and TRBJ2-1; TRBD2 aligns across 14 bases. Germline V gene sequence: CDR1 MNHEY, CDR2 SVGAGI. The CDR3 is 14 residues long. V trimming: 6 bases; J trimming: 6 bases; junction bases outside the gene matches: 1. CDR3 loop: CASRTSGGANEQFF. The CDR3, as DNA: TGTGCCAGCAGGACTAGCGGGGGGGCCAATGAGCAGTTCTTC.

The chain is built from TRBV11-2 and TRBJ1-4; 8 nucleotides agree with TRBD1. Germline V CDR1 and CDR2: SGHAT, FQNNGV. The CDR3 covers 15 residues. V lost 1 base and J lost 9; bases outside the gene matches: 7. The DNA for the CDR3 is TGTGCCAGCAGCTTAGGGCGGACAGGGTCCAAAAAACTGTTTTTT. As protein: CASSLGRTGSKKLFF.

The J gene is TRBJ2-3, the V gene TRBV2; D is uncertain. V shed 4 bases and J shed 3 bases, with 17 bases lying between them. Germline loops: CDR1 SNHLY, CDR2 FYNNEI. The CDR3 is 16 residues long. CDR3 protein: CASSGPNKTPTDTQYF. DNA for the CDR3: TGTGCCAGCAGTGGTCCTAATAAAACTCCAACAGATACGCAGTATTTT.

V gene TRBV5-4 combines with J gene TRBJ2-5, with 8 positions matching TRBD2. Germline V CDR1 and CDR2: SGHNT, YYREEE (reference sequence). After removal of 4 bases from V and 1 base from J, the junction contained 0 bases not matched to a gene. This CDR3 is 13 amino acids long. CDR3 DNA: TGTGCCAGCAGCCGGGGGGGCCAAGAGACCCAGTACTTC. It is translated as CASSRGGQETQYF. The full variable domain, its missing parts supplied by reference TRBV5-4 and TRBJ2-5, is ETGVTQSPTHLIKTRGQQVTLRCSSQSGHNTVSWYQQALGQGPQFIFQYYREEENGRGNFPPRFSGLQFPNYSSELNVNALELDDSALYLCASSRGGQETQYFGPGTRLLVL.